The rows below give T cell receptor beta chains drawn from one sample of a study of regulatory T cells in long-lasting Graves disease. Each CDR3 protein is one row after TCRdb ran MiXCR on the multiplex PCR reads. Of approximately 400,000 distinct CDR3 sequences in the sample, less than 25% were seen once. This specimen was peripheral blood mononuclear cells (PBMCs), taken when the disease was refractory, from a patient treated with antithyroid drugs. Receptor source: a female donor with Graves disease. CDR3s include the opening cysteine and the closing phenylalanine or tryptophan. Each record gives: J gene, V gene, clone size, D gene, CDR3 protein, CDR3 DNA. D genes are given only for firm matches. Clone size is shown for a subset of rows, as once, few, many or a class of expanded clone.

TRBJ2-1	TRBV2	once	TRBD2	CASSVGTSANEQFF	TGTGCCAGCAGTGTTGGGACTAGCGCCAATGAGCAGTTCTTC
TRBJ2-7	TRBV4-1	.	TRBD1	CASSQPGTGGYEQYF	TGCGCCAGCAGCCAACCCGGGACAGGGGGCTACGAGCAGTACTTC
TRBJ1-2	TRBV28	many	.	CASSFLGGASFNYGYTF	TGTGCCAGCAGTTTTTTAGGGGGTGCCTCTTTCAACTATGGCTACACCTTC
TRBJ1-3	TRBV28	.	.	CASQGNAGNTIYF	TGTGCCAGCCAGGGGAATGCTGGAAACACCATATATTTT
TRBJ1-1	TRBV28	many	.	CASSFYLNTEAFF	TGTGCCAGCAGTTTTTACCTGAACACTGAAGCTTTCTTT
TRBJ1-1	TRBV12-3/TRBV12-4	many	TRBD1	CASSLSRGGWMFDRENTEAFF	TGTGCCAGCAGTTTATCGAGAGGGGGCTGGATGTTTGACCGCGAAAACACTGAAGCTTTCTTT
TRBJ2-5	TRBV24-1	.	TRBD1	CATSESGQGSLETQYF	TGTGCCACCAGTGAGTCCGGACAGGGAAGTCTAGAGACCCAGTACTTC
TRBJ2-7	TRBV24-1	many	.	CATSDSDRSYEQYF	TGTGCCACCAGTGACTCGGACAGATCCTACGAGCAGTACTTC
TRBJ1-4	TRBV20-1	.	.	CSARSGTNEKLFF	TGCAGTGCTAGGTCCGGGACGAATGAAAAACTGTTTTTT
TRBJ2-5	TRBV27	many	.	CASSSGLNSETQYF	TGTGCCAGCAGTTCGGGACTTAACTCAGAGACCCAGTACTTC
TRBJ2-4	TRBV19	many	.	CASSTRAVAKNIQYF	TGTGCCAGTAGTACCAGAGCGGTAGCCAAAAACATTCAGTACTTC
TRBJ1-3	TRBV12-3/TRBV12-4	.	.	CASSHGSTIYF	TGTGCCAGCAGTCACGGTAGCACCATATATTTT
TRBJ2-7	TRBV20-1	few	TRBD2	CSASTSGLGEQYF	TGCAGTGCTAGTACTAGCGGCCTTGGCGAGCAGTACTTC
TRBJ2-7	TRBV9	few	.	CASSVGSIPSYEQYF	TGTGCCAGCAGCGTAGGGAGCATCCCCTCCTACGAGCAGTACTTC
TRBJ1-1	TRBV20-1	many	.	CSVRDSTEAFF	TGCAGTGTCAGGGACTCCACTGAAGCTTTCTTT
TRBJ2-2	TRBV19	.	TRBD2	CASSIGRLAGEYGELFF	TGTGCCAGTAGTATAGGCCGACTAGCGGGGGAGTACGGGGAGCTGTTTTTT
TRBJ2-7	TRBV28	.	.	CASSLPPLEQYF	TGTGCCAGCAGTTTACCACCTCTCGAGCAGTACTTC
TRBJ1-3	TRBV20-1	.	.	CSAGSVYSGNTIYF	TGCAGTGCTGGGTCGGTGTACTCTGGAAACACCATATATTTT
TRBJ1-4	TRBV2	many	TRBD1	CASSGDRGMEKLFF	TGTGCCAGCAGCGGGGACAGGGGGATGGAAAAACTGTTTTTT
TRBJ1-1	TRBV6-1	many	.	CASRTGTGGEAFF	TGTGCCAGCAGAACAGGGACGGGCGGTGAAGCTTTCTTT
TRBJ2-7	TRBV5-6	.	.	CASSLAPPVGEQYF	TGTGCCAGCAGCTTGGCCCCTCCTGTGGGCGAGCAGTACTTC
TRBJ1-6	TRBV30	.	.	CAWKSSDNSPLHF	TGTGCCTGGAAATCCTCAGATAATTCACCCCTCCACTTT
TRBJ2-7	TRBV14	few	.	CASSPGAEYEQYF	TGTGCCAGCAGCCCAGGCGCGGAATACGAGCAGTACTTC
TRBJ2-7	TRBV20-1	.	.	CSAEPGLEQYF	TGCAGTGCAGAACCAGGGCTCGAGCAGTACTTC
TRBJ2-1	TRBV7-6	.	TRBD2	CASSSQTGLAGVHEQFF	TGTGCCAGCAGCTCACAGACCGGACTAGCGGGAGTTCATGAGCAGTTCTTC
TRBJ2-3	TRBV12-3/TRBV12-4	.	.	CASSSPVSEASTDTQYF	TGTGCCAGCAGCTCTCCCGTAAGCGAAGCTAGCACAGATACGCAGTATTTT
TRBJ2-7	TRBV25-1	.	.	CASSERPWSYEQYF	TGTGCCAGCAGTGAACGGCCTTGGTCCTACGAGCAGTACTTC
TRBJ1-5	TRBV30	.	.	CAWSPGPNQPQHF	TGTGCCTGGTCCCCCGGCCCCAATCAGCCCCAGCATTTT
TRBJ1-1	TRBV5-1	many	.	CASSPGTQNTEAFF	TGTGCCAGCAGTCCGGGGACCCAGAACACTGAAGCTTTCTTT
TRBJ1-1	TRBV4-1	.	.	CASSQGLGWTEAFF	TGCGCCAGCAGCCAAGGTTTAGGGTGGACTGAAGCTTTCTTT
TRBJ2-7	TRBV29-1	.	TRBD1	CSGSRGSGYEQYF	TGCAGCGGTTCCAGGGGGTCTGGATACGAGCAGTACTTC
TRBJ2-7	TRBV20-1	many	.	CSARGGEALAYEQYF	TGCAGTGCTAGAGGAGGGGAAGCGTTAGCCTACGAGCAGTACTTC
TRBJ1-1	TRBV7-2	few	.	CASSTYLLGKGAFF	TGTGCCAGCAGCACTTACCTCTTGGGGAAGGGAGCTTTCTTT
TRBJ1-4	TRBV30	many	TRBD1	CAWTGGSGTNEKLFF	TGTGCCTGGACAGGGGGATCGGGGACTAATGAAAAACTGTTTTTT
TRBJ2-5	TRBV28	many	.	CASSLLQGPQETQYF	TGTGCCAGCAGTTTATTACAGGGACCCCAAGAGACCCAGTACTTC
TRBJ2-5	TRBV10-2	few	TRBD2	CASQERASGGIQTQYF	TGCGCCAGCCAAGAGCGGGCTAGCGGGGGGATCCAGACCCAGTACTTC
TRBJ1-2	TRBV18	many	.	CASSPAGTGYTF	TGTGCCAGCTCACCAGCAGGGACAGGCTACACCTTC
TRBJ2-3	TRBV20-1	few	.	CSAKASGGTDTQYF	TGCAGTGCTAAAGCCAGCGGAGGCACAGATACGCAGTATTTT
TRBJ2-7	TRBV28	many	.	CASSSTPYEQYF	TGTGCCAGCAGTTCGACTCCCTACGAGCAGTACTTC
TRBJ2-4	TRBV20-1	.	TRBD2	CSAPAGGWLAKNIQYF	TGCAGTGCCCCGGCGGGGGGGTGGTTGGCCAAAAACATTCAGTACTTC
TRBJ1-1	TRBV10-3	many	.	CAIRAQNLMNTEAFF	TGTGCCATCAGGGCGCAAAACCTCATGAACACTGAAGCTTTCTTT
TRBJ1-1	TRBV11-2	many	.	CASSPLGPARQNTEAFF	TGTGCCAGCAGCCCTCTCGGCCCGGCCCGGCAAAACACTGAAGCTTTCTTT
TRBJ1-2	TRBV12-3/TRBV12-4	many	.	CASSYHGGLVNYGYTF	TGTGCCAGCAGCTATCACGGGGGGCTCGTTAACTATGGCTACACCTTC
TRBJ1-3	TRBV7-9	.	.	CASITGTYGNTIYF	TGTGCCAGCATTACAGGGACTTACGGAAACACCATATATTTT
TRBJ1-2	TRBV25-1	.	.	CASSPVGQSYGYTF	TGTGCCAGCAGTCCCGTAGGACAGAGCTATGGCTACACCTTC
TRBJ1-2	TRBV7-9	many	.	CASSFGGPGYGYTF	TGTGCCAGCAGCTTTGGTGGGCCAGGCTATGGCTACACCTTC
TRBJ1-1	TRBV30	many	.	CAWSVRQYGEAFF	TGTGCCTGGAGTGTAAGACAGTATGGTGAAGCTTTCTTT
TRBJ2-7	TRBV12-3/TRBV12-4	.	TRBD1	CASRGRGQGNEQYF	TGTGCCAGCAGGGGACGGGGACAGGGGAACGAGCAGTACTTC
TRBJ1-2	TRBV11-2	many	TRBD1	CASSTTGYFGYTF	TGTGCCAGCAGCACGACAGGGTACTTTGGCTACACCTTC
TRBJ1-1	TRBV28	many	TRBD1	CASKDRGRKAFF	TGTGCCAGCAAGGACAGGGGGCGTAAAGCTTTCTTT
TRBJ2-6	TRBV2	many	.	CASSGFTESVFEWANVLTF	TGTGCCAGCAGTGGGTTTACCGAATCAGTTTTTGAGTGGGCCAACGTCCTGACTTTC
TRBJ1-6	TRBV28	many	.	CASSSGVAPLHF	TGTGCCAGCAGCTCGGGGGTAGCACCCCTCCACTTT
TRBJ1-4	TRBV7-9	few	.	CASSSRTEYNEKLFF	TGTGCCAGCAGCTCCAGGACAGAGTATAATGAAAAACTGTTTTTT
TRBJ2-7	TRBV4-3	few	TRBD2	CASSQGTGTSGREQYF	TGCGCCAGCAGCCAAGGGACCGGGACTAGCGGGCGCGAGCAGTACTTC
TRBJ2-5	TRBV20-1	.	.	CSAASGLWEGTQYF	TGCAGTGCGGCTTCCGGACTCTGGGAAGGGACCCAGTACTTC
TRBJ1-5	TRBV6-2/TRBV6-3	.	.	CASSYGGHQPQHF	TGTGCCAGCAGTTACGGGGGACACCAGCCCCAGCATTTT
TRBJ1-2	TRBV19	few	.	CASSRQGHGYTF	TGTGCCAGTAGTAGGCAGGGGCATGGCTACACCTTC
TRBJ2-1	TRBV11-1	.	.	CASSLALSQEQFF	TGTGCCAGCAGCTTAGCCCTGTCCCAAGAGCAGTTCTTC
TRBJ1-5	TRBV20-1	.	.	CSATPGGGDNQPQHF	TGCAGTGCTACCCCGGGGGGTGGCGACAATCAGCCCCAGCATTTT